These 7 T cell receptor beta chains were sequenced from one sample in a study of T cell responses to AZD1222 COVID-19 vaccine. Using immunoSEQ multiplex PCR, the repertoire was profiled, and TCRdb retains in-frame clones only, with some absent. The profile shows about 120,000 clones, 85% to 90% of them singletons. Sequenced here: peripheral blood, sampled on day 0 of AZD1222 vaccination. These TCRs come from an adult in good health.

There are a few counts of this clone. V and J are TRBV4-3 and TRBJ2-1; 7 bases map to TRBD1. Germline V lookup: CDR1 LGHNA, CDR2 YSLEER. The CDR3 is 14 amino acids. The ends lost 1 base at V and 4 bases at J; junction bases unmatched: 1. DNA for the CDR3: TGCGCCAGCAGCCAAGGGACAGGTTACAATGAGCAGTTCTTC. This sequence encodes CASSQGTGYNEQFF.

The rearrangement links TRBV7-9 to TRBJ1-5, with a weak D call TRBD1 (5 bases). Germline CDR1 is SEHNR and CDR2 is FQNEAQ (reference sequence). The CDR3 loop spans 15 amino acids. The ends were cut back, 3 bases at V and 4 bases at J, with 13 bases in the middle. CDR3 region: CASSFAGASNQPQHF. DNA for the CDR3: TGTGCCAGCAGCTTTGCCGGGGCCTCTAATCAGCCCCAGCATTTT.

J is TRBJ2-1 and V is TRBV27, with D perhaps matching TRBD1 (5 bases). Germline V gene data show CDR1 as MNHEY and CDR2 as SMNVEV (reference sequence). This CDR3 is 13 amino acids long. Trimming stripped 4 bases from V and 3 bases from J, with 7 bases between. The CDR3 loop is CASSYDSYNEQFF. The CDR3 bases are TGTGCCAGCAGTTACGACAGCTACAATGAGCAGTTCTTC.

This rearrangement joins TRBV12-3 or TRBV12-4 to TRBJ1-1, with 7 bases matching TRBD1. V shed 6 bases and J 1 base; nucleotides not matched to a gene: 2. CDR3 length: 13 residues. Here the CDR3 DNA reads TGTGCCAGCAGGCAGGGGGGGAACACTGAAGCTTTCTTT. Translating gives CASRQGGNTEAFF.

The rearrangement uses TRBV5-5 and TRBJ1-4; the D is unclear. Trimming left V 1 base short and J 3 bases short, with 4 bases between. The germline V gene has CDR1 SGHKS and CDR2 YYEKEE (reference sequence). The CDR3 covers 13 residues. The chain's CDR3 is CASSLIPNEKLFF. CDR3 coding DNA: TGTGCCAGCAGCTTGATTCCTAATGAAAAACTGTTTTTT.

The rearrangement uses TRBV5-5 and TRBJ2-1, with D perhaps matching TRBD2 (7 bases). This CDR3 contains 15 residues. V shed 0 bases and J shed 4 bases, with 11 bases lying between them. The germline V gene encodes CDR1 SGHKS and CDR2 YYEKEE (reference sequence). In nucleotides, the CDR3 is TGTGCCAGCAGCTTGGACGGGGGGCCATACAATGAGCAGTTCTTC. The encoded protein is CASSLDGGPYNEQFF.

The chain is built from TRBV6-5 and TRBJ1-1; D uncertain. The CDR3 consists of 15 residues. Looked up from germline, CDR1 is MNHEY and CDR2 is SVGAGI. V was shortened by 0 bases and J by 11 bases, with 19 bases between the two germline ends. CDR3 protein: CASSYSWPRAFGAFF. The CDR3 DNA sequence: TGTGCCAGCAGTTACTCGTGGCCCCGGGCATTTGGGGCTTTCTTT.